The T cell receptor beta chain described here comes from a study of blood T cells in healthy people across ages. Study-wide results and limits: Getting older went along with TCR beta diversity per million T cells dropping roughly linearly.

Every sample had a minimum of 6.5 million PBMCs isolated. The sample holds a few counts of this clonotype. The antigen is undetermined. The use of a sample-barcoded 5' primer and a J-beta primer mix characterized a second PCR of roughly 6 to 11 cycles. TCRdb reanalysed the 5' RACE reads using MiXCR and keeps one entry per CDR3 protein. The data show about 400,000 distinct CDR3 sequences, with 52% seen just once and about 54% held by the top ten. Germline CDR1 and CDR2: SGHRS and YFSETQ. The CDR3 loop spans 15 amino acids. V lost 2 bases to trimming and J lost 3 bases; unmatched junction nucleotides: 3.

The source material was blood. The clonotype comes from a man aged 55 to 70 in good health. The chain is built from TRBV5-1 and TRBJ2-3; TRBD2 aligns across 10 bases. The CDR3: CASSLAGGRTDTQYF. The CDR3, as DNA: TGCGCCAGCAGCTTAGCGGGAGGGCGTACAGATACGCAGTATTTT. The full variable domain, in which reference TRBV5-1 and TRBJ2-3 provide the parts outside the CDR3, is KAGVTQTPRYLIKTRGQQVTLSCSPISGHRSVSWYQQTPGQGLQFLFEYFSETQRNKGNFPGRFSGRQFSNSRSEMNVSTLELGDSALYLCASSLAGGRTDTQYFGPGTRLTVL.